Sequencing of this T cell receptor (beta chain) was carried out in a study of monozygotic twins with inflammatory bowel disease. Study results and caveats: Patients received differing immunosuppressive treatments, which may have added variability to their repertoires. IBD patients showed reduced TCRbeta diversity (inverse Simpson) versus healthy co-twins.

Concerning this clonotype itself: Antigen: not known.

The CDR3 contains 12 residues. The germline gives CDR1 SGHRS, CDR2 YFSETQ. After re-calling the 5' RACE reads, TCRdb lists one entry per CDR3 protein, DNA absent. The sample yields under 150,000 distinct CDR3 sequences, of which the top ten take up 2% to 3%. Sample: blood. The origin of this receptor is a human donor with ulcerative colitis or Crohn's disease, or a healthy co-twin of an affected twin (not recorded which). This chain uses TRBV5-1 with TRBJ2-3; the D gene TCRdb calls, TRBD1, cannot be checked with no DNA. CDR3 in amino acids: CASSQDRGTQYF.